This T cell receptor beta chain was identified in a study of molecular identifiers for immune sequencing clone quantification. Study-level results: In cases of identical TCR molecules sharing a barcode, highly expanded clone sizes could be underestimated. It was shown that clones above 20 RNA copies held over 97% of effector molecules, but under 1% in naive cells.

With regard to this clonotype: Its antigen is unknown. One junction end does not reproduce the germline sequence, and a read error may be involved.

There are 14 residues in the CDR3. The V gene's germline CDR1 is LNHDA and CDR2 SQIVND (reference sequence). TCRdb analysed the PCR reads with MiXCR anew, one entry per CDR3 protein. This table holds roughly 630,000 distinct CDR3 sequences, roughly 27% found once. Sorting selected naive CD8 T cells with a CD8+CD4-CCR7+CD45RA+ phenotype. The J gene is TRBJ2-7, the V gene TRBV19; maybe TRBD2 (6 bases). This sequence originates from a human donor in good health. Some libraries in this study had Jurkat cell RNA spiked in. Sequences were obtained from naive CD8+ T cells from blood, with Jurkat cell RNA spiked in. Specified subset: FACS-sorted CD8+CD4-CCR7+CD45RA+ naive T cells. CDR3 residues: CASSMSGLRYAQSF. DNA for the CDR3: TGTGCCAGTAGTATGAGCGGGCTTCGCTACGCGCAGTCCTTC. Combining the CDR3 with reference TRBV19 and TRBJ2-7 gives the whole variable domain DGGITQSPKYLFRKEGQNVTLSCEQNLNHDAMYWYRQDPGQGLRLIYYSQIVNDFQKGDIAEGYSVSREKKESFPLTVTSAQKNPTAFYLCASSMSGLRYAQSFGPGTRLTVT.